These 9 T cell receptor beta chains came from one sample sequenced in a study of blood T cell repertoires in COVID-19 (TCRdb year 2020). Libraries were built with the immunoSEQ multiplex PCR assay. The table comes from immuneACCESS by way of TCRdb, which keeps in-frame sequences with V and J called. Part of the clones is missing from these tables; in studies checked, under half for an unresolved V gene and the rest for unknown reasons. For this sample the table gives 130,000 or so clones, of which 70% to 80% were detected only once. The ten largest account for 10% to 13% of the sample. The sample was peripheral blood. The receptors here all came from a human donor in a cohort sampled during active COVID-19.

The chain has TRBV5-4 and TRBJ2-2, with a weak D call TRBD2 (5 bases). Between the trimmed V and J ends, which lost 6 bases and 4 bases, there was a span of 13 bases. The CDR3 extends over 14 amino acids. Germline V gives CDR1 SGHNT, CDR2 YYREEE (reference sequence). CDR3 DNA sequence: TGTGCCAGCACGGAGGTATCGGGCACCGGGGAGCTGTTTTTT. Amino acid sequence: CASTEVSGTGELFF.

The gene calls are TRBV19 and TRBJ2-7; TRBD1 matches at 9 bases. V gave up 8 bases and J gave up 5 bases; unmatched junction bases: 4. CDR1 is LNHDA, CDR2 SQIVND, per germline (reference sequence). The CDR3 has 12 residues. CDR3 bases: TGTGCCAGTCGGGACAGGGTCGACGAGCAGTACTTC. Translated, it gives CASRDRVDEQYF. The full variable domain, with the rest looked up from reference TRBV19 and TRBJ2-7, is DGGITQSPKYLFRKEGQNVTLSCEQNLNHDAMYWYRQDPGQGLRLIYYSQIVNDFQKGDIAEGYSVSREKKESFPLTVTSAQKNPTAFYLCASRDRVDEQYFGPGTRLTVT.

The chain is built from TRBV7-2 and TRBJ2-5; 8 nucleotides align to TRBD2. The CDR3 is 17 residues long. Germline lookup yields CDR1 SGHTA and CDR2 FQGNSA. Trimming cost V 2 bases and J 7 bases; bases outside gene matches: 15. The CDR3 bases are TGTGCCAGCAGCTTATCCTCCGGGGGGGGTGGTTCTGGGACCCAGTACTTC. Its protein is CASSLSSGGGGSGTQYF.

The chain joins TRBV3-1 (or the pseudogene TRBV3-2) to TRBJ1-1; maybe TRBD1 (6 bases). CDR3 length: 14 amino acids. In germline, CDR1 is LGHDT, CDR2 YNNKEL (reference sequence). V shed 0 bases and J shed 4 bases, with 9 bases lying between them. The CDR3 DNA reads as TGTGCCAGCAGCCAAGAGGGGGCGCCCACTGAAGCTTTCTTT. Protein product: CASSQEGAPTEAFF.

The chain combines TRBV27 with TRBJ2-7, with D maybe TRBD2 (6 bases). Germline lookup yields CDR1 MNHEY and CDR2 SMNVEV (reference sequence). The CDR3 has 14 residues. V shed 2 bases and J shed 2 bases, with 10 bases lying between them. This CDR3 is CASSLVAETYEQYF. CDR3 bases: TGTGCCAGCAGTTTAGTAGCGGAAACCTACGAGCAGTACTTC.

The chain carries TRBV9 and TRBJ2-7; D may be TRBD1 (6 bases). The CDR3 has 14 amino acids. Trimming shortened V by 0 bases and J by 7 bases, and 14 bases separated the two germline ends. CDR1 SGDLS and CDR2 YYNGEE come from the germline V gene. DNA for the CDR3: TGTGCCAGCAGCGTAGAGGGGACAACGAGGGAGCAGTACTTC. Protein sequence: CASSVEGTTREQYF.

This clone was detected once. The chain recombines TRBV7-9 with TRBJ2-2, with a possible D match to TRBD1 (7 bases). Germline V gives CDR1 SEHNR, CDR2 FQNEAQ (reference sequence). This CDR3 comprises 18 residues. The V gene lost 2 bases and the J gene lost 2 bases, with 18 bases spanning the gap. CDR3 nucleotides: TGTGCCAGCAGCTTACTGATCGCGGGACAGTATAACACCGGGGAGCTGTTTTTT. This translates into CASSLLIAGQYNTGELFF.

The J gene is TRBJ2-7, the V gene TRBV28; 7 nucleotides agree with TRBD1. The CDR3 is 16 amino acids. Germline V gives CDR1 MDHEN, CDR2 SYDVKM. The V segment lost 11 bases and the J segment 0 bases; nucleotides outside the gene matches: 16. Written as DNA, the CDR3 is TGTGCCGGATCACAGGGGAGAGTTAAGAGCTCCTACGAGCAGTACTTC. Protein sequence: CAGSQGRVKSSYEQYF.

V and J are TRBV11-2 and TRBJ2-7, with D uncertain. The V end was cut by 4 bases, the J end by 4 bases, with 20 bases between. The CDR3 spans 16 residues. Germline V gene data show CDR1 as SGHAT and CDR2 as FQNNGV. CDR3 region: CASSSMSGAHLYEQYF. The CDR3 DNA reads as TGTGCCAGCAGCTCGATGTCAGGTGCGCACCTTTACGAGCAGTACTTC.